This is a list of T cell receptor beta chains from one sample in a study of OX40 agonist ivuxolimab in advanced cancers. Assay used: immunoSEQ multiplex PCR; TCRdb lists only in-frame clones, some missing. The sample includes over 65,000 clones, more than 85% seen only once; the top ten take approximately 8%. The sample in question was CD4+ or CD8+ T cells sorted from blood, obtained in a trial of the OX40 agonist ivuxolimab. These receptors were obtained from an adult with an advanced solid tumor such as melanoma, head and neck, liver or kidney cancer. The CDR3 runs from the conserved cysteine through the conserved F or W. D genes are given only for firm matches. Clone size is stated in some rows and not others, as once, few, many or a class when expanded.

J gene	clone size	V gene	D gene	CDR3 DNA	CDR3 protein
TRBJ1-1	NA	TRBV5-1	NA	TGCGCCAGCAGCCCCCGGGACACTCCTAACACTGAAGCTTTCTTT	CASSPRDTPNTEAFF
TRBJ1-3	NA	TRBV30	TRBD1	TGTGCCACCTCGACAGGGCCCTCTGGAAACACCATATATTTT	CATSTGPSGNTIYF
TRBJ2-1	NA	TRBV14	TRBD2	TGTGCCAGCAGCCCCCTAGCGGGAGGTCTTTACAATGAGCAGTTCTTC	CASSPLAGGLYNEQFF
TRBJ2-5	NA	TRBV14	NA	TGTGCCAGCAGCCATCCAGGGGCCCCTATATCGACCCAGTACTTC	CASSHPGAPISTQYF
TRBJ1-2	once	TRBV21-1	NA	TGTGCCAGCAGCACCCGAGACAGGGGGCTTGGCTACACCTTC	CASSTRDRGLGYTF
TRBJ2-7	NA	TRBV6-1	TRBD1	TGTGCCAGCAGGACAGGGGGGTACGAGCAGTACTTC	CASRTGGYEQYF
TRBJ2-5	once	TRBV5-1	TRBD1	TGCGCCAGCTGCACAGGGGGCTCGGGGGAGACCCAGTACTTC	CASCTGGSGETQYF
TRBJ2-3	few	TRBV7-2	NA	TGTGCCAGCAGCCCTAGGGATACGCAGTATTTT	CASSPRDTQYF
TRBJ2-7	NA	TRBV11-2	NA	TGTGCCAGCAGCTTAAATCCGCATAAAAGCTCCTACGAGCAGTACTTC	CASSLNPHKSSYEQYF
TRBJ1-1	NA	TRBV7-9	TRBD1	TGTGCCAGCAGCCGCCGACAGGGCCTGAACACTGAAGCTTTCTTT	CASSRRQGLNTEAFF
TRBJ2-3	NA	TRBV15	NA	TGTGCCACCAAAATAAATTTGGGCACAGATACGCAGTATTTT	CATKINLGTDTQYF
TRBJ2-2	NA	TRBV11-3	NA	TGTGCCAGCAGCTTAACTGGGGTCGCCGGGGAGCTGTTTTTT	CASSLTGVAGELFF
TRBJ2-4	NA	TRBV14	TRBD1	TGTGCCAGCAGCCCGACAGGGAAGGCCAAAAACATTCAGTACTTC	CASSPTGKAKNIQYF
TRBJ2-2	NA	TRBV28	TRBD1	TGTGCCAGCAGTTATACCGGGACAGGGAAGTCCGGGGAGCTGTTTTTT	CASSYTGTGKSGELFF
TRBJ2-5	NA	TRBV5-5	TRBD2	TGTGCCAGCAGCGCCCTCCGACGGGAGGGCGGAGAGACCCAGTACTTC	CASSALRREGGETQYF
TRBJ1-2	NA	TRBV6-6	NA	TGTGCCAGCAGCGACCAGGGGTACTATGGCTACACCTTC	CASSDQGYYGYTF
TRBJ2-7	NA	TRBV28	TRBD1	TGTGCCAGCACCGGGACAGGCCCATTTGGGGAGCAGTACTTC	CASTGTGPFGEQYF
TRBJ2-1	NA	TRBV6-6	TRBD1	TGTGCCAGCAGTGAGGGACAGTACAATGAGCAGTTCTTC	CASSEGQYNEQFF
TRBJ2-5	NA	TRBV18	NA	TGTGCCAGCTCACCACAAACCAGACAAGAGACCCAGTACTTC	CASSPQTRQETQYF
TRBJ1-2	NA	TRBV6-4	NA	TGTGCCAGCAGGGAAAGGGGCTACACCTTC	CASRERGYTF
TRBJ2-7	NA	TRBV7-8	NA	TGTGCCAGCAGCTTAGCGGCCAAGGCTGGGGTATACGAGCAGTACTTC	CASSLAAKAGVYEQYF
TRBJ1-2	NA	TRBV9	NA	TGTGCCAGCAAGAACAGCCTTGGGTATGGCTACACCTTC	CASKNSLGYGYTF
TRBJ2-3	few	TRBV5-8	TRBD2	TGTGCCAGCCTTAGCGGACTAGCGGGGGGGGCCCACGCAGATACGCAGTATTTT	CASLSGLAGGAHADTQYF
TRBJ2-5	NA	TRBV19	NA	TGTGCCAGTAGTAACCACCAGGGGGGCCACCAAGAGACCCAGTACTTC	CASSNHQGGHQETQYF
TRBJ2-3	NA	TRBV4-1	TRBD1	TGCGCCAGCAGCCCCGGACAGGCCACAGATACGCAGTATTTT	CASSPGQATDTQYF
TRBJ1-4	NA	TRBV5-6	TRBD1	TGTGCCAGCGCATCGGACAGGGGCGAAAAACTGTTTTTT	CASASDRGEKLFF
TRBJ1-2	NA	TRBV7-9	NA	TGTGCCAGCAGCTTAGAGTCTTGGGATAGGCATGGCTACACCTTC	CASSLESWDRHGYTF